The 18 T cell receptor beta chains listed next were all sequenced from one sample in a study of cytomegalovirus exposure and HLA in healthy donors. Primers: 60 Vbeta forward and 13 Jbeta reverse. Assay: immunoSEQ multiplex PCR; the TCRdb copy retains only in-frame clones and omits some. Of around 100,000 clones listed, around 80% are singletons. The material sequenced was PBMCs. The receptors were gathered from a male donor in good health and CMV-seropositive.

The gene calls are TRBV6-1 and TRBJ2-1; 9 bases match TRBD2. V lost 3 bases to trimming and J lost 7 bases; unmatched junction nucleotides: 13. Germline-derived CDR1 and CDR2 are MNHNS and SASEGT. This CDR3 region has 17 residues. The CDR3 spells CASSDWREGPLTNEQFF. The CDR3 nucleotides are TGTGCCAGCAGTGATTGGCGGGAGGGACCTCTGACAAATGAGCAGTTCTTC.

This rearrangement joins TRBV5-1 to TRBJ1-2; TRBD1 aligns across 7 bases. The germline gives CDR1 SGHRS, CDR2 YFSETQ. This CDR3 has 16 residues. The V and J ends lost 0 bases and 3 bases, in that order; junction bases with no gene match: 8. In DNA form, the CDR3 reads TGCGCCAGCAGCTTGGAGAGAGACAGGGAGGACTATGGCTACACCTTC. Amino acids: CASSLERDREDYGYTF.

The sample holds a few counts of this clone. This chain uses TRBV7-9 with TRBJ1-1; D is unresolved. The germline V gene has CDR1 SEHNR and CDR2 FQNEAQ (reference sequence). V was cut by 5 bases and J by 1 base, with 8 bases left in between. The CDR3 is 13 residues long. CDR3 in DNA: TGTGCCAGCAGCCGAACAGAGAACACTGAAGCTTTCTTT. Translating gives CASSRTENTEAFF.

This sequence joins TRBV27 and TRBJ1-6, with TRBD1 as a possible D gene (6 bases). The CDR3 consists of 16 residues. Germline-derived CDR1 and CDR2 are MNHEY and SMNVEV (reference sequence). Trimming took 2 bases from V and 7 from J, leaving 15 bases between them. The CDR3 coding sequence is TGTGCCAGCAGTTTAAACGCCTATGGGGGCAATTCACCCCTCCACTTT. It is translated as CASSLNAYGGNSPLHF.

The chain links TRBV30 to TRBJ1-5; 7 bases map to TRBD1. This CDR3 contains 15 residues. Per germline, CDR1 GTSNPN and CDR2 SVGIG (reference sequence). V shed 5 bases, J shed 2 bases, and the junction held 9 bases outside the gene matches. The CDR3 region is CAWRRQGEGNQPQHF. The CDR3 DNA follows: TGTGCCTGGCGGCGCCAGGGGGAGGGCAATCAGCCCCAGCATTTT.

This clone was picked up a small number of times. The V gene is TRBV5-6, the J gene TRBJ2-7; D unclear. The CDR3 extends over 12 amino acids. The germline V and J ends were trimmed by 0 bases and 7 bases, with 8 bases remaining between them. Germline CDR1 reads SGHDT; CDR2 reads YYEEEE. Written as DNA, the CDR3 is TGTGCCAGCAGCTTGGAAGCTGCGGAGCAGTACTTC. The encoded protein is CASSLEAAEQYF.

This chain links TRBV29-1 with TRBJ2-7, with D perhaps TRBD1 (6 bases). There are 13 residues in the CDR3. Germline V CDR1 and CDR2: SQVTM, ANQGSEA. Between the trimmed V and J ends, which lost 5 bases and 3 bases, there was a span of 14 bases. This CDR3 is CSVLLEGDYEQYF. Here the CDR3 DNA reads TGCAGCGTTCTCCTTGAGGGGGACTACGAGCAGTACTTC.

The chain links TRBV6-1 to TRBJ1-2; the D gene is possibly TRBD1 (5 bases). Deletions cut 6 bases from V and 7 bases from J, with 18 bases between. This CDR3 contains 14 residues. Per germline, CDR1 MNHNS and CDR2 SASEGT. The CDR3, as DNA: TGTGCCAGCAGGTCAACAACAGGTTCCCTTGGCTACACCTTC. It translates to CASRSTTGSLGYTF.

The chain is built from TRBV19 and TRBJ2-1, with D unresolved. Between the trimmed V and J ends, which lost 9 bases and 6 bases, there was a span of 9 bases. The CDR3 extends over 11 amino acids. Germline V gives CDR1 LNHDA, CDR2 SQIVND (reference sequence). DNA of the CDR3: TGTGCCAGCAATCAAGCCAATGAGCAGTTCTTC. It is translated as CASNQANEQFF. Combining the CDR3 with reference TRBV19 and TRBJ2-1 gives the whole variable domain DGGITQSPKYLFRKEGQNVTLSCEQNLNHDAMYWYRQDPGQGLRLIYYSQIVNDFQKGDIAEGYSVSREKKESFPLTVTSAQKNPTAFYLCASNQANEQFFGPGTRLTVL.

The V call is TRBV7-2, the J call TRBJ2-1, with D possibly being TRBD1 (5 bases). Germline lookup yields CDR1 SGHTA and CDR2 FQGNSA. The V end lost 3 bases, the J end lost 6 bases, and 9 bases lay between the germline ends. The length of the CDR3 is 13 residues. The DNA for the CDR3 is TGTGCCAGCAGCTTTTCAGGGATCAATGAGCAGTTCTTC. Residues: CASSFSGINEQFF.

This clone was seen a few times. The chain links TRBV7-2 to TRBJ1-2; possibly TRBD1 for D (5 bases). In germline, CDR1 is SGHTA, CDR2 FQGNSA. The length of the CDR3 is 15 residues. Trimming took off 2 bases at V and 3 bases at J, with 13 bases between the two ends. CDR3 in DNA: TGTGCCAGCAGCTTATCGGGGGTATCGGACTATGGCTACACCTTC. This encodes CASSLSGVSDYGYTF.

The chain recombines TRBV27 with TRBJ1-4; TRBD1 aligns across 7 bases. This CDR3 has 15 amino acids. From germline, CDR1 is MNHEY and CDR2 SMNVEV (reference sequence). V lost 4 bases to trimming and J lost 3 bases; unmatched junction nucleotides: 5. CDR3 nucleotides: TGTGCCAGCAGTTCCCTCGGACAGGCTAATGAAAAACTGTTTTTT. Amino acids: CASSSLGQANEKLFF.

V is TRBV4-1 and J is TRBJ1-6; D might be TRBD1 (6 bases). This CDR3 spans 13 amino acids. V lost 2 bases, J lost 9 bases, and 8 bases lay in between. Per the germline V gene, CDR1 is MGHRA and CDR2 is YSYEKL. The CDR3 DNA reads as TGCGCCAGCAGCCAAATCAGGGGTTCACCCCTCCACTTT. Its protein is CASSQIRGSPLHF.

This clone has a handful of counts. The J gene is TRBJ2-3, the V gene TRBV6-6; the match to TRBD2 covers 13 bases. This CDR3 contains 16 residues. Germline loops: CDR1 MNHNY, CDR2 SVGAGI (reference sequence). The V gene end was trimmed by 10 bases and the J gene end by 6 bases; junction bases not matched to a gene: 13. The CDR3: CATLLGLAGTFDTQYF. CDR3 sequence (DNA): TGTGCCACCCTCCTGGGACTAGCGGGGACTTTCGATACGCAGTATTTT.

This chain links TRBV6-4 with TRBJ2-1; D may be TRBD2 (7 bases). Germline V CDR1 and CDR2: MRHNA, SNTAGT. V lost 3 bases and J 7 bases, leaving 22 bases between the germline ends. CDR3 length: 17 residues. This CDR3 reads CASSDTLGGALSNEQFF. The DNA for the CDR3 is TGTGCCAGCAGTGATACCCTGGGGGGGGCGCTTAGTAATGAGCAGTTCTTC.

J is TRBJ2-5 and V is TRBV5-4; D might be TRBD1 (8 bases). Per the germline V gene, CDR1 is SGHNT and CDR2 is YYREEE (reference sequence). Trimming stripped 3 bases from V and 11 bases from J, with 17 bases between. CDR3 length equals 13 residues. The DNA of the CDR3 is TGTGCCAGCAGCTCGACAGGGGCGGGAGAGCAGTACTTC. Amino acids: CASSSTGAGEQYF.

The gene calls are TRBV30 and TRBJ1-1; D unresolved. Germline CDR1 reads GTSNPN; CDR2 reads SVGIG (reference sequence). CDR3 length: 13 amino acids. The V gene lost 4 bases and the J gene lost 2 bases, with 11 bases spanning the gap. This CDR3 is CAWTGRLNTEAFF. For the CDR3, the DNA is TGTGCCTGGACCGGGAGATTAAACACTGAAGCTTTCTTT.

J is TRBJ1-1 and V is TRBV4-1, with D unclear. Trimming pared 1 base from V and 0 bases from J, leaving 9 bases between. Looked up from germline, CDR1 is MGHRA and CDR2 is YSYEKL. The CDR3 runs to 15 residues. As DNA, the CDR3 is TGCGCCAGCAGCCAAGTGAACTTAATGAACACTGAAGCTTTCTTT. Its protein is CASSQVNLMNTEAFF.